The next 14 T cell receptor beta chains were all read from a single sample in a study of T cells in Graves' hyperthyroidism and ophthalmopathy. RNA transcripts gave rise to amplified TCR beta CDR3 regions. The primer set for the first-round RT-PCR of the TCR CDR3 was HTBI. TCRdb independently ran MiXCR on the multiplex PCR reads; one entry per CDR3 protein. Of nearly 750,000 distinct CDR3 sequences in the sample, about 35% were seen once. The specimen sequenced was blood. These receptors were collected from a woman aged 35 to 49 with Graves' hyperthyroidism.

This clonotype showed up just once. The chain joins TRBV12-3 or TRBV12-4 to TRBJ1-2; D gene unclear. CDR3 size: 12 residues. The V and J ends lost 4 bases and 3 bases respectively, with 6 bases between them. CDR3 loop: CASSSHYYGYTF. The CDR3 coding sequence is TGTGCCAGCAGTTCACATTACTATGGCTACACCTTC.

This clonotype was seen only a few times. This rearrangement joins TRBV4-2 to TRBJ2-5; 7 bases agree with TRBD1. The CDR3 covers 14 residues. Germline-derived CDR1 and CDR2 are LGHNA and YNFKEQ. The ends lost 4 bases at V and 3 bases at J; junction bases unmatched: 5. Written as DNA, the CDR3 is TGTGCCAGCAGCCCAACAACAGGGGAAGAGACCCAGTACTTC. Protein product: CASSPTTGEETQYF.

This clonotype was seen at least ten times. As DNA, the CDR3 is TGTGCCAGCAGCGTGGGGTTTTATGGCTACACCTTC. Residues: CASSVGFYGYTF. The chain joins TRBV7-2 to TRBJ1-2, with D uncertain. Germline V CDR1 and CDR2: SGHTA, FQGNSA. The CDR3 is made up of 12 amino acids. The V gene lost 5 bases and the J gene lost 5 bases, with 9 bases spanning the gap.

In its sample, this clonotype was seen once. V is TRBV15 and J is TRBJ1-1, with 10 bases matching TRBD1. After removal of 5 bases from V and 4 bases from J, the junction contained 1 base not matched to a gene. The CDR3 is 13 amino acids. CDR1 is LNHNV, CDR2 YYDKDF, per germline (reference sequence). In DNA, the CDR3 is TGTGCCACCAGCTGGGACAGGGGCACTGAAGCTTTCTTT. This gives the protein CATSWDRGTEAFF.

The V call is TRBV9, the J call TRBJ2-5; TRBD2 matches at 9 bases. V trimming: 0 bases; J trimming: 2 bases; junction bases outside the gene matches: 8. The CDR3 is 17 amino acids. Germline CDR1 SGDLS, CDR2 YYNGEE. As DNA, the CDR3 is TGTGCCAGCAGCGTAGGAGAACCGCTAGCGGGACAAGAGACCCAGTACTTC. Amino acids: CASSVGEPLAGQETQYF.

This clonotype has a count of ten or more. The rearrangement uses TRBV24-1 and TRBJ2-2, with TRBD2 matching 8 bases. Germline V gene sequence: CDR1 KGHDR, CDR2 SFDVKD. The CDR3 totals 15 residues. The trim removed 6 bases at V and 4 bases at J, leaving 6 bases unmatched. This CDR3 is CATSRAGTSTGELFF. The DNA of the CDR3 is TGTGCCACCAGTAGAGCCGGGACTAGCACCGGGGAGCTGTTTTTT.

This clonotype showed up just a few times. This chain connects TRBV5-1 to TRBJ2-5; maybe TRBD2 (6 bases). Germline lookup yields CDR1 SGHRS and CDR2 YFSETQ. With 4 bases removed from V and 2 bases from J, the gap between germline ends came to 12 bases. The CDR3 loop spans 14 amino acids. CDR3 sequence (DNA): TGCGCCAGCAGCGCGGGACGGACTCAAGAGACCCAGTACTTC. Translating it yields CASSAGRTQETQYF.

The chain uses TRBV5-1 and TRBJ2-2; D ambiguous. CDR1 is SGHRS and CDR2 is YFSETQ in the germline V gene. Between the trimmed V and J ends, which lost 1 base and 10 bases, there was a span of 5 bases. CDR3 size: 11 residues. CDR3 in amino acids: CASSLTVELFF. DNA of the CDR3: TGCGCCAGCAGCTTGACAGTGGAGCTGTTTTTT.

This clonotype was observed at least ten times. CDR3 coding DNA: TGCAGCGTTGAAGATTGGCAGTTGAACACTGAAGCTTTCTTT. The encoded protein is CSVEDWQLNTEAFF. This chain uses TRBV29-1 with TRBJ1-1; no reliable D call. The CDR3 runs 14 residues. Germline lookup yields CDR1 SQVTM and CDR2 ANQGSEA. Trimming left V 0 bases short and J 0 bases short, with 8 bases between.

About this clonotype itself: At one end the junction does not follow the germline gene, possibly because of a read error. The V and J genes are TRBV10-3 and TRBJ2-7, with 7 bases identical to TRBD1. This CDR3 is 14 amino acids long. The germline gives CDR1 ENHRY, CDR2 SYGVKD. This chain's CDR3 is CASSGQAPSYEQYF. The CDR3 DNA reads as TGTGCCAGCAGTGGACAGGCTCCCTCCTACGAGCAGTACTTC.

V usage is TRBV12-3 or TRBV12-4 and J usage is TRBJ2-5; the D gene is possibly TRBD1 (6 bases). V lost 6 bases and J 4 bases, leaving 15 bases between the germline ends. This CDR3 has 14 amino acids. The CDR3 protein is CASSTTLGGETQYF. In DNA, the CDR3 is TGTGCCAGCAGCACGACCCTAGGGGGAGAGACCCAGTACTTC.

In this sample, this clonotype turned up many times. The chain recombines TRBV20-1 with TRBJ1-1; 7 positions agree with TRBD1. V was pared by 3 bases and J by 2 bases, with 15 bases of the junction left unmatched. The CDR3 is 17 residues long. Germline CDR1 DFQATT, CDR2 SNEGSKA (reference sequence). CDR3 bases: TGCAGTGCTAGCCTATATCCCCTCCGGGACAGCAACACTGAAGCTTTCTTT. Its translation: CSASLYPLRDSNTEAFF.

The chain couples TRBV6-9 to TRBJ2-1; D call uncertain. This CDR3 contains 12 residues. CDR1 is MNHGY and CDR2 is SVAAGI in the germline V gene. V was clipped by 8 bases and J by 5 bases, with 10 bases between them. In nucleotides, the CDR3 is TGTGCCAGCGTTAATTCGAACAATGAGCAGTTCTTC. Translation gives CASVNSNNEQFF.

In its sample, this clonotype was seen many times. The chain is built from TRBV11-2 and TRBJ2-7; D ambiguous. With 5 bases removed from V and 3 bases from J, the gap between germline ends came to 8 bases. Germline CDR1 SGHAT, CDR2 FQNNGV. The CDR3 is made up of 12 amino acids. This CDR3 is CASSLMNYEQYF. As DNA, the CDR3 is TGTGCCAGCAGCCTGATGAACTACGAGCAGTACTTC.